A selection of T cell receptor beta chains follows, all from one sample in a study of OX40 agonist ivuxolimab in advanced cancers. TCRdb's copy holds only in-frame clones and misses some; the assay was immunoSEQ multiplex PCR. Of 55,000 to 70,000 clones in the sample, about 88% were seen once. Sequenced material: CD4+ or CD8+ T cells sorted from blood, taken in a trial of the OX40 agonist ivuxolimab. These receptors were taken from an adult with an advanced solid tumor such as melanoma, head and neck, liver or kidney cancer. Each CDR3 is given with its conserved first and last residue. Each record gives: D gene, V gene, J gene, CDR3 protein, CDR3 DNA. The D gene is left open where the match is weak.

d_call: .
v_call: TRBV10-2
j_call: TRBJ2-1
cdr3_aa: CASSEFGYNEQFF
cdr3_nt: TGCGCCAGCAGTGAATTTGGGTACAATGAGCAGTTCTTC

d_call: .
v_call: TRBV28
j_call: TRBJ2-7
cdr3_aa: CASSQFIGATSYEQYF
cdr3_nt: TGTGCCAGCAGCCAATTTATCGGGGCCACCTCTTACGAGCAGTACTTC

d_call: .
v_call: TRBV27
j_call: TRBJ2-5
cdr3_aa: CASSLSGQETQYF
cdr3_nt: TGTGCCAGCAGTTTATCGGGCCAAGAGACCCAGTACTTC

d_call: TRBD2
v_call: TRBV7-9
j_call: TRBJ2-7
cdr3_aa: CASSSAPGLGGYEQYF
cdr3_nt: TGTGCCAGCAGCTCGGCTCCGGGACTAGGGGGCTACGAGCAGTACTTC

d_call: .
v_call: TRBV20-1
j_call: TRBJ2-1
cdr3_aa: CSATGGTEQFF
cdr3_nt: TGCAGTGCTACCGGCGGTACAGAGCAGTTCTTC

d_call: TRBD1
v_call: TRBV7-2
j_call: TRBJ2-7
cdr3_aa: CASSTAGTGAYEQYF
cdr3_nt: TGTGCCAGCAGCACGGCCGGGACAGGGGCCTACGAGCAGTACTTC

d_call: .
v_call: TRBV7-9
j_call: TRBJ2-7
cdr3_aa: CASSLSGTSYEQYF
cdr3_nt: TGTGCCAGCAGCTTATCAGGGACCTCCTACGAGCAGTACTTC

d_call: .
v_call: TRBV7-2
j_call: TRBJ2-3
cdr3_aa: CASSPEGDTQYF
cdr3_nt: TGTGCCAGCAGCCCAGAGGGCGATACGCAGTATTTT

d_call: .
v_call: TRBV6-1
j_call: TRBJ1-1
cdr3_aa: CASKTGNTEAFF
cdr3_nt: TGTGCCAGCAAAACGGGGAACACTGAAGCTTTCTTT

d_call: TRBD1
v_call: TRBV27
j_call: TRBJ1-3
cdr3_aa: CASSLDRAAGNTIYF
cdr3_nt: TGTGCCAGCAGTTTAGACAGGGCGGCTGGAAACACCATATATTTT